What follows are 23 T cell receptor beta chains derived from one specimen sequenced in a study of identical twins. TCRdb recomputed calls from the 5' RACE reads with MiXCR, one row per CDR3 protein. The sample has approximately 220,000 distinct CDR3 sequences; 7.5% are singletons. The same sample was also studied in work on yellow fever vaccine responses in identical twins.

The specimen was CD8+ T cells sorted from blood. All receptors derive from a woman between 18 and 29 years old in good health.

This clonotype came up a few times. This rearrangement joins TRBV5-8 to TRBJ2-7; 9 bases agree with TRBD2. Trimming at V came to 6 bases and at J to 4 bases, leaving 11 bases not matched to a gene. The CDR3 is 15 residues long. Germline V gene sequence: CDR1 SGHTS, CDR2 YDEGEE. This CDR3 reads CASKDSGSSTYEQYF. CDR3 sequence (DNA): TGTGCCAGCAAGGATAGCGGGAGCTCAACGTACGAGCAGTACTTC.

This clonotype has only a few counts. J is TRBJ1-5 and V is TRBV29-1, with D possibly TRBD1 on 5 matching bases. Germline-derived CDR1 and CDR2 are SQVTM and ANQGSEA. The V end lost 4 bases, the J end lost 1 base, and 11 bases lay between the germline ends. The CDR3 sequence is 14 residues long. DNA of the CDR3: TGCAGCGTTGGGCAGGGAGGGAGCAATCAGCCCCAGCATTTT. It specifies CSVGQGGSNQPQHF.

The V gene is TRBV13, the J gene TRBJ1-2, with 7 bases identical to TRBD1. The CDR3 is 14 residues long. V dropped 7 bases and J dropped 2; count of bases not matched to a gene: 7. Germline lookup yields CDR1 PRHDT and CDR2 FYEKMQ (reference sequence). The CDR3 bases are TGTGCCAGCACCCGACAGGGTTCCAACTATGGCTACACCTTC. Translated: CASTRQGSNYGYTF.

This clonotype has at least ten counts. The CDR3 sequence: CASGTVMNTEAFF. CDR3 DNA: TGTGCCAGCGGGACAGTCATGAACACTGAAGCTTTCTTT. The chain recombines TRBV6-2 or TRBV6-3 with TRBJ1-1; 7 positions match TRBD1. Trimming removed 8 bases from V and 0 bases from J; junction bases left unmatched: 3. This CDR3 contains 13 residues. Germline V gene lookup returns CDR1 MNHEY and CDR2 SVGEGT.

This clonotype was seen many times. The CDR3 nucleotides read TGTGCCAGCAGCTTGGGGGGGGCTAGGAAACTGTTTTTT. The encoded protein is CASSLGGARKLFF. This sequence joins TRBV11-2 and TRBJ1-4; D perhaps matches TRBD1 (6 bases). The CDR3 extends over 13 amino acids. With 3 bases removed from V and 11 bases from J, the gap between germline ends came to 13 bases. Per germline, CDR1 SGHAT and CDR2 FQNNGV. The complete variable domain, with remaining parts taken from reference TRBV11-2 and TRBJ1-4, reads EAGVAQSPRYKIIEKRQSVAFWCNPISGHATLYWYQQILGQGPKLLIQFQNNGVVDDSQLPKDRFSAERLKGVDSTLKIQPAKLEDSAVYLCASSLGGARKLFFGSGTQLSVL.

This CDR3 reads CASRSTGWNEQFF. The CDR3 DNA sequence: TGTGCCAGCAGATCAACAGGGTGGAATGAGCAGTTCTTC. This chain connects TRBV2 to TRBJ2-1; maybe TRBD1 (6 bases). V was clipped by 6 bases and J by 7 bases, with 13 bases between them. CDR1 and CDR2 from the germline V gene are SNHLY and FYNNEI. There are 13 residues in the CDR3.

This clonotype has a handful of counts. This rearrangement joins TRBV10-3 to TRBJ2-7; D call uncertain. Trimming took off 7 bases at V and 4 bases at J, with 11 bases between the two ends. The CDR3 length is 12 residues. Germline loops: CDR1 ENHRY, CDR2 SYGVKD. The CDR3 spells CAINKRDYEQYF. The CDR3 bases are TGTGCCATCAACAAGCGCGATTACGAGCAGTACTTC.

The table lists this clonotype with a few counts. V is TRBV21-1 and J is TRBJ2-7; the table's D call TRBD1 went unverified against the DNA. TRBV21-1 is an annotated pseudogene. The length of the CDR3 is 16 residues. Here the CDR3 DNA reads TGTGCCAGCAGCACCCGAGGGACAGGTAGGACCTACGAGCAGTACGTC. Translating gives CASSTRGTGRTYEQYV.

The gene calls are TRBV20-1 and TRBJ2-2; no clear D gene. From germline, CDR1 is DFQATT and CDR2 SNEGSKA (reference sequence). The germline V and J ends were trimmed by 3 bases and 0 bases, with 5 bases remaining between them. CDR3 size: 13 residues. The DNA of the CDR3 is TGCAGTGCTAGCGGCTCGAACACCGGGGAGCTGTTTTTT. Translating it yields CSASGSNTGELFF.

V usage is TRBV15 and J usage is TRBJ2-1, with 11 nucleotides matching TRBD1. Germline V CDR1 and CDR2: LNHNV, YYDKDF (reference sequence). V gave up 4 bases and J gave up 10 bases; unmatched junction bases: 9. This CDR3 has 15 amino acids. CDR3 in amino acids: CATSTGDRGWAEQFF. The CDR3 coding sequence is TGTGCCACCAGCACCGGGGACAGGGGGTGGGCAGAGCAGTTCTTC.

The chain recombines TRBV20-1 with TRBJ2-5, with D possibly being TRBD1 or TRBD2 (5 bases each). The V gene's germline CDR1 is DFQATT and CDR2 SNEGSKA (reference sequence). V was shortened by 0 bases and J by 5 bases, with 13 bases between the two germline ends. This CDR3 has 14 amino acids. CDR3 residues: CSARDRDPEETQYF. CDR3 nucleotides: TGCAGTGCTAGAGATCGGGACCCGGAGGAGACCCAGTACTTC.

V and J are TRBV20-1 and TRBJ2-7; D is unclear. Germline V gene data show CDR1 as DFQATT and CDR2 as SNEGSKA (reference sequence). V was cut by 0 bases and J by 0 bases, with 15 bases left in between. The CDR3 has 16 residues. CDR3 in amino acids: CSARDFYAASSYEQYF. The DNA of the CDR3 is TGCAGTGCTAGAGACTTTTACGCGGCCAGCTCCTACGAGCAGTACTTC.

The table lists this clonotype with a few counts. The chain carries TRBV5-6 and TRBJ2-4, with D possibly matching TRBD2 (6 bases). The CDR3 consists of 17 residues. V shed 1 base and J shed 8 bases, with 22 bases lying between them. CDR1 is SGHDT and CDR2 is YYEEEE in the germline V gene. The CDR3 DNA is TGTGCCAGCAGCTTGCTATCACTAGCAGACGGAGGGTACATTCAGTACTTC. It translates to CASSLLSLADGGYIQYF. The complete variable domain, with remaining parts taken from reference TRBV5-6 and TRBJ2-4, reads DAGVTQSPTHLIKTRGQQVTLRCSPKSGHDTVSWYQQALGQGPQFIFQYYEEEERQRGNFPDRFSGHQFPNYSSELNVNALLLGDSALYLCASSLLSLADGGYIQYFGAGTRLSVL.

This clonotype was found many times. This rearrangement joins TRBV7-9 to TRBJ2-1; D remains ambiguous. The CDR3 covers 14 residues. The germline gives CDR1 SEHNR, CDR2 FQNEAQ (reference sequence). V lost 5 bases to trimming and J lost 5 bases, with 13 bases between them. The CDR3 sequence is CASSVPPTDNEQFF. DNA for the CDR3: TGTGCCAGCAGCGTCCCCCCGACTGACAATGAGCAGTTCTTC. Together with reference TRBV7-9 and TRBJ2-1, the CDR3 gives the full variable domain: DTGVSQNPRHKITKRGQNVTFRCDPISEHNRLYWYRQTLGQGPEFLTYFQNEAQLEKSRLLSDRFSAERPKGSFSTLEIQRTEQGDSAMYLCASSVPPTDNEQFFGPGTRLTVL.

This clonotype was observed many times. The V call is TRBV7-8, the J call TRBJ2-2; D unclear. Germline-derived CDR1 and CDR2 are SGHVS and FQNEAQ. V was clipped by 1 base and J by 5 bases, with 14 bases between them. This CDR3 has 16 amino acids. CDR3 bases: TGTGCCAGCAGCTTAGTTGAGTGGGTAGGGACCGGGGAGCTGTTTTTT. This gives the protein CASSLVEWVGTGELFF. Full variable domain (missing parts from reference TRBV7-8 and TRBJ2-2): GAGVSQSPRYKVAKRGQDVALRCDPISGHVSLFWYQQALGQGPEFLTYFQNEAQLDKSGLPSDRFFAERPEGSVSTLKIQRTQQEDSAVYLCASSLVEWVGTGELFFGEGSRLTVL.

The rearrangement uses TRBV9 and TRBJ2-7; TRBD1 aligns across 7 bases. Germline-derived CDR1 and CDR2 are SGDLS and YYNGEE. The J segment lost 6 bases and the V segment lost 0 bases, leaving 3 bases of the junction unmatched. This CDR3 spans 13 amino acids. CDR3 sequence (DNA): TGTGCCAGCAGCGTAGGGGCAGGGGGCGAGCAGTACTTC. Its translation: CASSVGAGGEQYF.

This clonotype was observed a few times. The CDR3 sequence is CASRHSADEQFF. The CDR3, as DNA: TGTGCCAGCAGACATTCAGCCGATGAGCAGTTCTTC. The chain links TRBV7-9 to TRBJ2-1; D remains unclear. Trimming stripped 6 bases from V and 8 bases from J, with 11 bases between. Germline CDR1 SEHNR, CDR2 FQNEAQ (reference sequence). The CDR3 contains 12 residues.

There are a few counts of this clonotype. This chain uses TRBV7-2 with TRBJ2-5, with 14 nucleotides matching TRBD2. The germline V gene has CDR1 SGHTA and CDR2 FQGNSA. With 5 bases clipped from V and 4 bases from J, the junction kept 3 bases outside the gene matches. This CDR3 has 15 residues. The CDR3 loop reads CASSPGTSGRETQYF. For the CDR3, the DNA is TGTGCCAGCAGCCCTGGGACTAGCGGGAGAGAGACCCAGTACTTC.

In this sample, this clonotype turned up a few times. The rearrangement joins TRBV6-1 to TRBJ1-1, with a tentative D call TRBD1 (5 bases). The CDR3 covers 15 residues. V dropped 7 bases and J dropped 5 bases, with 20 bases sitting between them. Germline V gene data show CDR1 as MNHNS and CDR2 as SASEGT. The CDR3 protein is CASTERRAGRTEAFF. The CDR3, as DNA: TGTGCCAGCACCGAAAGGCGGGCGGGGCGGACTGAAGCTTTCTTT.

The chain couples TRBV11-3 to TRBJ1-1, with D uncertain. The CDR3 sequence is 12 residues long. V was shortened by 11 bases and J by 0 bases, with 10 bases between the two germline ends. Per the germline V gene, CDR1 is SGHNT and CDR2 is YENEEA. CDR3 DNA sequence: TGTGCCCTCACGTGGTTGAACACTGAAGCTTTCTTT. Amino acids: CALTWLNTEAFF.

This chain joins TRBV5-1 and TRBJ1-1; 12 nucleotides align to TRBD1. The germline V gene has CDR1 SGHRS and CDR2 YFSETQ. J lost 7 bases, V lost 3 bases, and 4 bases had no gene match. The CDR3 covers 14 residues. Written as DNA, the CDR3 is TGCGCCAGCAGCTCCGGGACAGGGGGCGATGAAGCTTTCTTT. It is translated as CASSSGTGGDEAFF.

The J gene is TRBJ2-2, the V gene TRBV6-1; either TRBD1 or TRBD2 may supply D (5 bases each). This CDR3 comprises 18 residues. The V end was cut by 6 bases, the J end by 6 bases, with 26 bases between. The germline V gene has CDR1 MNHNS and CDR2 SASEGT. The CDR3 spells CASSPTDTGSSVAGELFF. The CDR3, as DNA: TGTGCCAGCAGCCCCACGGACACGGGGTCTTCGGTGGCCGGGGAGCTGTTTTTT.

This chain joins TRBV5-1 and TRBJ1-1; possible D gene TRBD1, 5 bases. Trimming stripped 0 bases from V and 2 bases from J, with 11 bases between. The CDR3 is made up of 15 amino acids. Germline V lookup: CDR1 SGHRS, CDR2 YFSETQ. The CDR3 loop is CASSLGGQLNTEAFF. For the CDR3, the DNA is TGCGCCAGCAGCTTGGGTGGACAATTAAACACTGAAGCTTTCTTT.